Presented here are 13 T cell receptor beta chains from one specimen sequenced in a study of blood T cell repertoires in COVID-19. Clones were sequenced by immunoSEQ multiplex PCR, and TCRdb holds only the in-frame ones, with some missing. Of fewer than 200,000 clones listed, approximately 80% are singletons. Sequenced sample: PBMCs or T cells enriched from blood (not recorded which). All receptors come from a man in his fifties who had recovered from COVID-19.

The rearrangement uses TRBV11-2 and TRBJ2-7, with TRBD1 matching 9 bases. The V gene end was trimmed by 2 bases and the J gene end by 5 bases; junction bases not matched to a gene: 1. There are 13 residues in the CDR3. The V gene's germline CDR1 is SGHAT and CDR2 FQNNGV. CDR3: CASSLTGGHEQYF. In DNA, the CDR3 is TGTGCCAGCAGCTTAACAGGGGGCCACGAGCAGTACTTC.

V is TRBV6-5 and J is TRBJ1-1; D not resolved. The CDR3 is 13 amino acids. CDR1 is MNHEY, CDR2 SVGAGI, per germline. Trimming removed 2 bases at V and 4 bases at J, with 8 bases between. CDR3: CASSYPGSTEAFF. The CDR3 DNA reads TGTGCCAGCAGTTACCCCGGGAGCACTGAAGCTTTCTTT.

This sequence joins TRBV28 and TRBJ1-5; D gene unclear. This CDR3 has 13 amino acids. From germline, CDR1 is MDHEN and CDR2 SYDVKM. The germline V and J ends were trimmed by 4 bases and 3 bases, with 7 bases remaining between them. CDR3 sequence: CASSWRFNQPQHF. The CDR3 nucleotides read TGTGCCAGCAGTTGGAGGTTCAATCAGCCCCAGCATTTT.

This chain uses TRBV27 with TRBJ1-1; 7 positions match TRBD1. CDR3 length equals 14 residues. V gave up 4 bases and J gave up 6 bases; unmatched junction bases: 8. Germline V gene sequence: CDR1 MNHEY, CDR2 SMNVEV (reference sequence). CDR3 coding DNA: TGTGCCAGCAGTTCCCTCTTAGGGGGCGCTGAAGCTTTCTTT. This encodes CASSSLLGGAEAFF.

The gene calls are TRBV11-2 and TRBJ1-1, with 8 bases lining up with TRBD1. This CDR3 comprises 16 residues. Germline V CDR1 and CDR2: SGHAT, FQNNGV. V shed 5 bases and J 4 bases; nucleotides not matched to a gene: 12. This CDR3 reads CASSPFLGQGATEAFF. For the CDR3, the DNA is TGTGCCAGCAGCCCCTTCCTCGGACAGGGAGCCACTGAAGCTTTCTTT.

The chain recombines TRBV15 with TRBJ2-7; D perhaps matches TRBD2 (6 bases). Deletions cut 0 bases from V and 3 bases from J, with 15 bases between. The CDR3 is made up of 16 amino acids. The germline V gene encodes CDR1 LNHNV and CDR2 YYDKDF (reference sequence). The CDR3, as DNA: TGTGCCACCAGCAGAGAACGGGTTGGGGGGTTCTACGAGCAGTACTTC. As protein: CATSRERVGGFYEQYF.

This clone was counted only a few times. This chain connects TRBV6-1 to TRBJ2-6; weak D call: TRBD1 (6 bases). The CDR3 is made up of 16 amino acids. From germline, CDR1 is MNHNS and CDR2 SASEGT. Deletions cut 4 bases from V and 2 bases from J, with 12 bases between. CDR3 region: CASSGYRDAGANVLTF. CDR3 sequence (DNA): TGTGCCAGCAGTGGATACAGGGATGCTGGGGCCAACGTCCTGACTTTC.

The chain joins TRBV7-2 to TRBJ2-7; D is perhaps TRBD2 (6 bases). Trimming took 0 bases from V and 3 from J, leaving 9 bases between them. Germline V gene data show CDR1 as SGHTA and CDR2 as FQGNSA. The CDR3 sequence is 14 residues long. The CDR3 DNA reads as TGTGCCAGCAGCTTAGCGCGGGACTTCTACGAGCAGTACTTC. Amino acid sequence: CASSLARDFYEQYF.

V usage is TRBV11-3 and J usage is TRBJ2-2, with TRBD1 identical over 9 bases. The V gene end was trimmed by 5 bases and the J gene end by 4 bases; junction bases not matched to a gene: 5. The germline gives CDR1 SGHNT, CDR2 YENEEA. The CDR3 is 15 residues long. CDR3: CASSDRTGATGELFF. Here the CDR3 DNA reads TGTGCCAGCAGCGACCGGACAGGGGCCACCGGGGAGCTGTTTTTT.

The rearrangement uses TRBV9 and TRBJ2-5; TRBD1 aligns across 8 bases. J gave up 0 bases and V 8 bases, and 3 bases lay outside the gene matches. Germline values: CDR1 SGDLS, CDR2 YYNGEE. The CDR3 is 13 amino acids. The CDR3 DNA sequence: TGTGCCAGTGGGACAGGCAACCAAGAGACCCAGTACTTC. Its translation is CASGTGNQETQYF.

The rearrangement uses TRBV18 and TRBJ1-5; unclear D gene. Looked up from germline, CDR1 is KGHSH and CDR2 is LQKENI. The CDR3 length is 14 residues. Trimming shortened V by 5 bases and J by 1 base, and 9 bases separated the two germline ends. CDR3 in amino acids: CASSDGISNQPQHF. CDR3 nucleotides: TGTGCCAGCTCAGACGGGATCAGCAATCAGCCCCAGCATTTT. Complete variable domain (other parts from reference TRBV18 and TRBJ1-5): NAGVMQNPRHLVRRRGQEARLRCSPMKGHSHVYWYRQLPEEGLKFMVYLQKENIIDESGMPKERFSAEFPKEGPSILRIQQVVRGDSAAYFCASSDGISNQPQHFGDGTRLSIL.

The chain links TRBV7-3 to TRBJ2-2, with TRBD1 matching 7 bases. The CDR3 sequence is 18 residues long. V lost 5 bases, J lost 1 base, and 13 bases stayed unmatched. Germline V gene data show CDR1 as SGHTA and CDR2 as FQGTGA. The CDR3 bases are TGTGCCAGCAGCAAGTCCAACAGGGGCATCTTGAACACCGGGGAGCTGTTTTTT. This sequence encodes CASSKSNRGILNTGELFF.

This clone was recorded once. The CDR3 coding sequence is TGTGCCAGCAGTCCAGGGGCCCCGGCACATCAGCCCCAGCATTTT. Translation: CASSPGAPAHQPQHF. The gene calls are TRBV6-5 and TRBJ1-5; D is possibly TRBD1 (6 bases). Germline CDR1 and CDR2: MNHEY and SVGAGI. CDR3 length equals 15 residues. Trimming shortened V by 5 bases and J by 5 bases, and 16 bases separated the two germline ends.